Shown below are 25 T cell receptor beta chains from a single sample sequenced in a study of post-analysis software for immune sequencing data. TCR beta cDNA libraries included unique molecular identifiers. TCRdb itself ran the PCR reads through MiXCR, one entry per CDR3 protein. This sample has roughly 540,000 distinct CDR3 sequences, with around 34% found just once. General study points: Elevated frequency relative to controls characterized roughly five TRBV segments in patients, TRBV5-6, TRBV5-1 and TRBV20-1 among them.

No antigen is known for these receptors. The specimen sequenced was blood. These receptors were collected from a girl younger than 18 with multiple sclerosis.

This clonotype was found a few times. The V and J genes are TRBV19 and TRBJ2-7; 9 bases align to TRBD1. Germline V CDR1 and CDR2: LNHDA, SQIVND (reference sequence). V trimming: 4 bases; J trimming: 3 bases; junction bases outside the gene matches: 7. CDR3 length equals 15 residues. In DNA, the CDR3 is TGTGCCAGTAGTAGCGGGACAGGGATTCGCTACGAGCAGTACTTC. The encoded protein is CASSSGTGIRYEQYF.

About this clonotype: A single base separates this from a much larger clone, so it may be a read error. This rearrangement joins TRBV7-2 to TRBJ2-1; D is unresolved. CDR3 length: 12 amino acids. Germline V gene sequence: CDR1 SGHTA, CDR2 FQGNSA. The CDR3 reads CASSESCNEQFF. The CDR3 DNA is TGTGCCAGCAGCGAATCCTGCAATGAGCAGTTCTTC.

The rearrangement joins TRBV6-5 to TRBJ1-4; D remains unclear. The CDR3 loop spans 15 amino acids. V gave up 0 bases and J gave up 8 bases, with 13 bases separating them. CDR1 and CDR2 from the germline V gene are MNHEY and SVGAGI. The CDR3 region has the DNA TGTGCCAGCAGTTACTCAAGGCGGGATGACGAAAAACTGTTTTTT. Its protein is CASSYSRRDDEKLFF.

The genes are TRBV5-1 and TRBJ1-2, with D unclear. V shed 3 bases and J shed 6 bases, with 9 bases lying between them. The CDR3 length is 12 residues. The germline CDR1 and CDR2 sequences are SGHRS and YFSETQ. CDR3 in DNA: TGCGCCAGCAGCTGGTCCGGGGATGGCTACACCTTC. It codes for CASSWSGDGYTF.

The CDR3 nucleotides read TGCGCCAGCAGCCAATATACAGGGAACACTGAAGCTTTCTTT. It is translated as CASSQYTGNTEAFF. The chain has TRBV4-1 and TRBJ1-1; D may be TRBD1 (5 bases). Germline lookup yields CDR1 MGHRA and CDR2 YSYEKL. This CDR3 contains 14 residues. Trimming took 2 bases from V and 1 from J, leaving 8 bases between them.

In its sample, this clonotype was seen a few times. The CDR3 is CASSLQGGVGDEQYF. CDR3 in DNA: TGTGCCAGCAGCCTCCAGGGGGGGGTCGGCGACGAGCAGTACTTC. The rearrangement links TRBV12-3 or TRBV12-4 to TRBJ2-7; perhaps D is TRBD1 or TRBD2 (7 bases each). This CDR3 region has 15 residues. V lost 6 bases, J lost 5 bases, and 20 bases lay in between.

This sequence joins TRBV29-1 and TRBJ1-2; 10 positions agree with TRBD1. The CDR3 contains 13 residues. The germline gives CDR1 SQVTM, CDR2 ANQGSEA. The ends lost 4 bases at V and 3 bases at J; junction bases unmatched: 2. In nucleotides, the CDR3 is TGCAGCGTTGTCGGGACAGGGGACTATGGCTACACCTTC. It encodes CSVVGTGDYGYTF. The whole variable domain, filled in from reference TRBV29-1 and TRBJ1-2, reads SAVISQKPSRDICQRGTSLTIQCQVDSQVTMMFWYRQQPGQSLTLIATANQGSEATYESGFVIDKFPISRPNLTFSTLTVSNMSPEDSSIYLCSVVGTGDYGYTFGSGTRLTVV.

This clonotype was counted ten times or more. V is TRBV20-1 and J is TRBJ2-7; TRBD1 matches 12 bases. This CDR3 region has 14 residues. Germline V gene data show CDR1 as DFQATT and CDR2 as SNEGSKA (reference sequence). With V trimmed by 3 bases and J by 6 bases, 6 bases remained unmatched. CDR3 nucleotides: TGCAGTGCTAGCTACGGGACAGGGGGCGGCGAGCAGTACTTC. It yields the protein CSASYGTGGGEQYF.

This chain connects TRBV13 to TRBJ2-7, with 8 bases that match TRBD1. CDR1 PRHDT and CDR2 FYEKMQ come from the germline V gene (reference sequence). There are 12 residues in the CDR3. Trimming removed 5 bases from V and 6 bases from J; junction bases left unmatched: 3. In DNA, the CDR3 is TGTGCCAGCAGCGCTCAGGGGGCCGAGCAGTACTTC. Amino acids: CASSAQGAEQYF.

This sequence joins TRBV9 and TRBJ1-4, with D possibly TRBD1 on 6 matching bases. The V end lost 0 bases, the J end lost 7 bases, and 25 bases lay between the germline ends. Looked up from germline, CDR1 is SGDLS and CDR2 is YYNGEE. The CDR3 loop spans 19 amino acids. DNA for the CDR3: TGTGCCAGCAGCGTAGAAGGGCCCAGGGGAGGCGGCATTGGTGAAAAACTGTTTTTT. It is translated as CASSVEGPRGGGIGEKLFF.

The genes are TRBV29-1 and TRBJ1-1, with a possible D match to TRBD1 (5 bases). Trimming left V 3 bases short and J 4 bases short, with 12 bases between. CDR3 size: 13 residues. Germline CDR1 and CDR2: SQVTM and ANQGSEA. DNA of the CDR3: TGCAGCGTTGATAGGGGCAGGGTCACTGAAGCTTTCTTT. Amino acid sequence: CSVDRGRVTEAFF.

This clonotype has a handful of counts. This chain uses TRBV20-1 with TRBJ2-7; 9 bases match TRBD2. The CDR3 consists of 15 residues. In germline, CDR1 is DFQATT, CDR2 SNEGSKA (reference sequence). V was pared by 0 bases and J by 4 bases, with 7 bases of the junction left unmatched. The chain's CDR3 is CSARDLRGGIYEQYF. The CDR3 region has the DNA TGCAGTGCTAGAGATTTGCGGGGGGGCATATACGAGCAGTACTTC.

This clonotype was counted only a few times. This rearrangement joins TRBV7-9 to TRBJ1-6; D not resolved. The CDR3 loop spans 15 amino acids. The germline gives CDR1 SEHNR, CDR2 FQNEAQ (reference sequence). V dropped 1 base and J dropped 6 bases, with 10 bases sitting between them. CDR3 region: CASSLEGRTNSPLHF. The CDR3, as DNA: TGTGCCAGCAGCTTAGAAGGACGGACTAATTCACCCCTCCACTTT. The whole variable domain, filled in from reference TRBV7-9 and TRBJ1-6, reads DTGVSQNPRHKITKRGQNVTFRCDPISEHNRLYWYRQTLGQGPEFLTYFQNEAQLEKSRLLSDRFSAERPKGSFSTLEIQRTEQGDSAMYLCASSLEGRTNSPLHFGNGTRLTVT.

In its sample, this clonotype was seen a few times. This chain connects TRBV15 to TRBJ2-5; D possibly corresponds to TRBD1 (5 bases). The germline V gene encodes CDR1 LNHNV and CDR2 YYDKDF (reference sequence). This CDR3 is built from 16 residues. V was pared by 1 base and J by 2 bases, with 14 bases between. CDR3 in DNA: TGTGCCACCAGCAGAGGAAATGAGCAGGGTCAAGAGACCCAGTACTTC. It specifies CATSRGNEQGQETQYF.

The chain uses TRBV6-1 and TRBJ2-1, with D possibly matching TRBD1 (6 bases). This CDR3 region has 15 residues. Germline lookup yields CDR1 MNHNS and CDR2 SASEGT. Trimming took 1 base from V and 5 from J, leaving 12 bases between them. CDR3 sequence: CASSEVPGADNEQFF. The CDR3 DNA follows: TGTGCCAGCAGTGAAGTCCCAGGGGCGGACAATGAGCAGTTCTTC.

V and J are TRBV27 and TRBJ1-4; 12 bases agree with TRBD1. The length of the CDR3 is 20 residues. Germline-derived CDR1 and CDR2 are MNHEY and SMNVEV (reference sequence). The ends lost 4 bases at V and 7 bases at J; junction bases unmatched: 19. CDR3 protein: CASSSASPGTGGSYSEKLFF. CDR3 coding DNA: TGTGCCAGCAGTTCCGCCTCCCCCGGGACAGGGGGCTCGTACAGTGAAAAACTGTTTTTT. Complete variable domain (other parts from reference TRBV27 and TRBJ1-4): EAQVTQNPRYLITVTGKKLTVTCSQNMNHEYMSWYRQDPGLGLRQIYYSMNVEVTDKGDVPEGYKVSRKEKRNFPLILESPSPNQTSLYFCASSSASPGTGGSYSEKLFFGSGTQLSVL.

This clonotype was seen repeatedly, ten times or more. V and J are TRBV4-2 and TRBJ2-3; perhaps TRBD2 as D (5 bases). V was cut by 0 bases and J by 6 bases, with 13 bases left in between. The CDR3 has 15 amino acids. Looked up from germline, CDR1 is LGHNA and CDR2 is YNFKEQ. The CDR3 region is CASSQDGKGDDTQYF. The DNA for the CDR3 is TGTGCCAGCAGCCAAGATGGAAAGGGAGATGATACGCAGTATTTT.

This sequence joins TRBV6-2 or TRBV6-3 and TRBJ2-5; D not certain. Deletions cut 5 bases from V and 5 bases from J, with 9 bases between. The CDR3 totals 12 residues. Germline loops: CDR1 MNHEY, CDR2 SVGEGT. This chain's CDR3 is CASSKRWETQYF. The DNA of the CDR3 is TGTGCCAGCAGTAAAAGATGGGAGACCCAGTACTTC.

There are a few counts of this clonotype. The CDR3 bases are TGCAGTGCTAGAGATCCGGGGCATCAGCCCCAGCATTTT. This encodes CSARDPGHQPQHF. The chain joins TRBV20-1 to TRBJ1-5, with TRBD1 as a possible D gene (5 bases). This CDR3 is built from 13 residues. Trimming took off 0 bases at V and 5 bases at J, with 8 bases between the two ends. From germline, CDR1 is DFQATT and CDR2 SNEGSKA (reference sequence).

The chain combines TRBV6-5 with TRBJ2-1; 8 nucleotides match TRBD1. The junction had 8 bases not matched to a gene; V was cut back by 0 bases and J by 10 bases. The CDR3 runs 15 residues. Germline-derived CDR1 and CDR2 are MNHEY and SVGAGI. In nucleotides, the CDR3 is TGTGCCAGCAGTTACTCGCTCAGGGGGCGTGGGGAGCAGTTCTTC. Residues: CASSYSLRGRGEQFF.

This clonotype has more than one count but fewer than ten. J is TRBJ2-4 and V is TRBV3-1, with D possibly TRBD2 on 5 matching bases. The CDR3 spans 15 residues. V lost 1 base, J lost 7 bases, and 14 bases lay in between. Germline CDR1 LGHDT, CDR2 YNNKEL (reference sequence). The CDR3 DNA follows: TGTGCCAGCAGCCAAGGAGCGGATTTGAGGAACATTCAGTACTTC. It codes for CASSQGADLRNIQYF.

This chain connects TRBV7-3 to TRBJ2-1, with 12 bases lining up with TRBD2. Germline CDR1 reads SGHTA; CDR2 reads FQGTGA. Trimming removed 0 bases from V and 0 bases from J; junction bases left unmatched: 6. The CDR3 runs 19 residues. The CDR3 nucleotides read TGTGCCAGCAGCTTAACGCTAGCGGGGGGGCCTAGCTCCTACAATGAGCAGTTCTTC. It yields the protein CASSLTLAGGPSSYNEQFF.

This clonotype appeared a few times. The chain links TRBV2 to TRBJ2-7; tentatively, D is TRBD1 or TRBD2 (7 bases each). From germline, CDR1 is SNHLY and CDR2 FYNNEI. The CDR3 consists of 14 residues. Trimming left V 4 bases short and J 7 bases short, with 17 bases between. CDR3 sequence reads: CASSGEGTAREQYF. Written as DNA, the CDR3 is TGTGCCAGCAGTGGGGAGGGGACAGCGCGGGAGCAGTACTTC.

The chain's CDR3 is CASSRHQGPGNIQYF. Here the CDR3 DNA reads TGTGCCAGCAGCCGCCACCAAGGTCCAGGGAACATTCAGTACTTC. This sequence joins TRBV21-1 and TRBJ2-4; the D call in the table, TRBD1, was not verified against the DNA. TRBV21-1 is flagged as a pseudogene. The CDR3 spans 15 residues.

The J gene is TRBJ2-5, the V gene TRBV20-1; the match to TRBD1 covers 9 bases. TRBJ2-7 explains the end of the DNA better; the J call may be wrong. CDR3 length: 18 amino acids. The germline V gene has CDR1 DFQATT and CDR2 SNEGSKA (reference sequence). Here the CDR3 reads CSARRRFGQGQGRGEQYF. DNA for the CDR3: TGCAGTGCTAGAAGACGCTTTGGACAGGGACAGGGCCGCGGCGAGCAGTACTTC.